This paragraph reports one T cell receptor (beta chain). This clonotype was picked up a small number of times. This clone's antigen is unknown. No much larger clonotype is one base removed from it; base qualities were not supplied. From the germline V gene (reference sequence), CDR1 is SEHNR and CDR2 is FQNEAQ. The CDR3 covers 14 residues, taking in both the cysteine and the phenylalanine. The only DNA kept is the CDR3, 42 bases in frame from the first base. The V and J ends are trimmed by 1 base and 0 bases, leaving 6 bases between them. TCR cDNA was synthesized by 5'RACE template switching, which introduced a universal primer site and unique molecular identifiers. Priming for cDNA synthesis came from both the TCR alpha and TCR beta constant segments. Two PCR steps were used to amplify libraries, with sample barcodes and sequencing adapters being added in the second step. Sequencing of libraries was done on Illumina HiSeq 2500 (2x100 bp) or NovaSeq (2x150 bp). The original methods were these. MIGEC was used to demultiplex reads and collapse the reads into UMI consensus sequences, and MiXCR was used for V(D)J alignment. Vaccine-responding clonotypes were defined with edgeR using replicate PBMC samples, requiring FDR below 0.01 and a log2 fold change above 5 up to day 15. Each bulk clonotype was labeled CD4 or CD8 based on which sequenced repertoire, CD4 or CD8, contained the clonotype at higher abundance. In-frame beta chains were kept once TCRdb had trimmed the public reads at Q25 with fastp and called clones with MiXCR. Entries that share a CDR3 protein sequence are merged under the most common genes and DNA. In this record, the V and J calls reflect TCRdb's handling and not the investigators' own analysis. This sample holds approximately 600,000 distinct CDR3 sequences; around an eighth were observed only once. The ten top clones hold about 15% of the sample.

The sample originates from a study of T cells after yellow fever vaccination (dated by TCRdb to the late 2010s). About the investigation overall: The SMART-Seq v4 Ultra Low Input RNA kit was used to prepare libraries from fractions with low cell numbers. To follow T-cell clones before and after primary and booster YFV17D yellow fever vaccination, bulk TCR alpha and beta repertoires were sequenced over time. The cohort comprised two healthy male donors, one aged 18 to 29 and one aged 30 to 40 years. Blood was drawn at multiple timepoints before and after primary and secondary immunization, with bulk PBMC replicates and cell subsets isolated. The paper as a whole reports these results and caveats: After the booster, most of the clones that had expanded following primary vaccination were detected again (approximately 95% of CD4 and 88% of CD8), which suggests that memory was broadly maintained. Computational filtering was needed because FACS-sorted repertoires could contain abundant contaminating clonotypes from the bulk population. Because only a couple of donors were included in the study, the extent to which the findings can be generalized is limited. A small share of clonotypes occurred in both CD4 and CD8 compartments, likely arising from convergent recombination. Compared with the primary T-cell response, the secondary T-cell response was faster but weaker, reaching its peak on day 5 rather than on day 15.

Taken with the paper, the label for treatment or condition translates to: live attenuated yellow fever vaccine strain. At each blood-draw timepoint, two biological replicates of bulk PBMCs were obtained. PBMCs were isolated from peripheral blood using a standard Ficoll-Paque protocol. TriZol was used to extract RNA from bulk PBMCs, from CD4 and CD8 fractions, and from dextramer-positive and dextramer-negative fractions. The sequencing here drew on PBMCs, taken on the day of the yellow fever booster vaccination. The chain is encoded by TRBV7-9 joined to TRBJ1-1, with the D gene too uncertain to name. This sequence was found in a man aged 25-45 years who received the YFV17D yellow fever vaccine. The CDR3 region reads CASSLDGVNTEAFF. The nucleotide sequence reads TGTGCCAGCAGCTTAGATGGGGTGAACACTGAAGCTTTCTTT.